The present entry profiles one T cell receptor beta chain with its context. Original processing methods: Nucleated cell number was recorded as an estimate derived from reference gene primer amplification. Data came from immunoSEQ multiplex PCR; TCRdb stores just in-frame clones and leaves some out. The V and J calls and the clone size are those of that table, but D and trimming were determined from the DNA. This table holds tens of thousands of clones, 80% found once. The data were taken from a study of blood T cell repertoires in COVID-19. Study-wide background: Sites in the United States, Italy and Spain provided acute and convalescent COVID-19 samples. Sources were T cells, B-cell-depleted T cells, or PBMCs; the material itself was cDNA or gDNA.

J was trimmed by 3 bases and V by 4 bases; bases with no gene match: 5. The germline V gene encodes CDR1 LGHDT and CDR2 YNNKEL (reference sequence). The length of the CDR3 is 15 residues. This receptor was obtained from a woman aged 70 to 79 with acute or convalescent COVID-19. Material for sequencing was peripheral blood. J is TRBJ2-1 and V is TRBV3-1 (or the pseudogene TRBV3-2), with TRBD2 identical over 8 bases. CDR3 sequence reads: CASSPGAGDYNEQFF. Written as DNA, the CDR3 is TGTGCCAGCAGCCCAGGAGCGGGGGACTACAATGAGCAGTTCTTC.